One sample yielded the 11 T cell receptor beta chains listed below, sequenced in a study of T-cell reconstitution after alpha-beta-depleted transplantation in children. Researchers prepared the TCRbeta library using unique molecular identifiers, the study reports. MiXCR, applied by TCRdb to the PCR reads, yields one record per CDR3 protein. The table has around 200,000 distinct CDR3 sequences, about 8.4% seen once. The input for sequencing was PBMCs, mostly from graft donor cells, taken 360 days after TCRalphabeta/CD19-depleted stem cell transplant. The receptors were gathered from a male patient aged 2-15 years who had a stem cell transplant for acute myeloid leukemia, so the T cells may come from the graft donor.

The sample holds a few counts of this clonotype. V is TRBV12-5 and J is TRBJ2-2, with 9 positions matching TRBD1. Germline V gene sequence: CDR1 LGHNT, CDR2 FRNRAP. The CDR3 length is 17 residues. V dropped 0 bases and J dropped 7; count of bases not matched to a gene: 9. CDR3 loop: CASGLVLKTGGVGELFF. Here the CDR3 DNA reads TGTGCTAGTGGTTTGGTACTTAAGACAGGGGGTGTCGGGGAGCTGTTTTTT.

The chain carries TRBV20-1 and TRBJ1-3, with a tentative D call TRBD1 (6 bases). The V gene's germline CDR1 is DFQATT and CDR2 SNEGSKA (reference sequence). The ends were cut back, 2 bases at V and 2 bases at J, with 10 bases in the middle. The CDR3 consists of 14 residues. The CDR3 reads CSARNTGTGNTIYF. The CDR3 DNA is TGCAGTGCTAGAAACACAGGGACTGGAAACACCATATATTTT.

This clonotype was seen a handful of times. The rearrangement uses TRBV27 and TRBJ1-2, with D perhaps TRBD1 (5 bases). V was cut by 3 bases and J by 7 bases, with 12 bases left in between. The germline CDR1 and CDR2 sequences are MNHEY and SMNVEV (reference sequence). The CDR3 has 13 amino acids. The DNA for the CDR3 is TGTGCCAGCAGTTTCTCAGGGTCGCGTGGCTACACCTTC. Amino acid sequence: CASSFSGSRGYTF.

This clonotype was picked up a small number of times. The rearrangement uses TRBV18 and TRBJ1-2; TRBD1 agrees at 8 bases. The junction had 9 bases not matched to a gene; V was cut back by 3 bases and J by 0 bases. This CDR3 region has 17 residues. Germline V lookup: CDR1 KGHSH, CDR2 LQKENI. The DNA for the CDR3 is TGTGCCAGCTCACCGCAATCCGGACAGGGCACTAACTATGGCTACACCTTC. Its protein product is CASSPQSGQGTNYGYTF.

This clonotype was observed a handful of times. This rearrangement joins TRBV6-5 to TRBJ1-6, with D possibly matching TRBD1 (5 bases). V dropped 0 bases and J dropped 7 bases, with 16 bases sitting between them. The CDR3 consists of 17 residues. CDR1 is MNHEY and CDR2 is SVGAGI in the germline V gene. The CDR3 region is CASSYSPGRRLNSPLHF. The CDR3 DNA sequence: TGTGCCAGCAGTTACTCGCCAGGGCGACGATTGAATTCACCCCTCCACTTT.

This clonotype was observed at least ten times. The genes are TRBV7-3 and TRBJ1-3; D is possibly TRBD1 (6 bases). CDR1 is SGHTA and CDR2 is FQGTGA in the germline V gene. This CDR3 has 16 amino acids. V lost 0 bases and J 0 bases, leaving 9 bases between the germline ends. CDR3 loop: CASSLTGQSSGNTIYF. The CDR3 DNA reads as TGTGCCAGCAGCTTAACCGGACAGTCCTCTGGAAACACCATATATTTT.

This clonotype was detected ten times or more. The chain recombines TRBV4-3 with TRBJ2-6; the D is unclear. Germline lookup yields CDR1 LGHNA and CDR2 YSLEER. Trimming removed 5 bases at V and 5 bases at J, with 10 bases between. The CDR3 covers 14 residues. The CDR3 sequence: CASSYRVWANVLTF. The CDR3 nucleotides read TGCGCCAGCAGCTACAGAGTCTGGGCCAACGTCCTGACTTTC.

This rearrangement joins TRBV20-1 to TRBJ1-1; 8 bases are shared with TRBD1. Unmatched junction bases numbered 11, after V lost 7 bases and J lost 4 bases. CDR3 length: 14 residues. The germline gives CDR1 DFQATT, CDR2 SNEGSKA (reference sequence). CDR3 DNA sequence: TGCAGTGTCCTAGCCGACAGGGGATCCACTGAAGCTTTCTTT. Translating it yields CSVLADRGSTEAFF.

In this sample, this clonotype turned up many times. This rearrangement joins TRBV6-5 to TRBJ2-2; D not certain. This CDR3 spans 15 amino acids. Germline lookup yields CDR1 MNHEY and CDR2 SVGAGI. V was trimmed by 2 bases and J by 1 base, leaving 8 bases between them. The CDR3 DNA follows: TGTGCCAGCAGTTACCATGACGGGAACACCGGGGAGCTGTTTTTT. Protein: CASSYHDGNTGELFF.

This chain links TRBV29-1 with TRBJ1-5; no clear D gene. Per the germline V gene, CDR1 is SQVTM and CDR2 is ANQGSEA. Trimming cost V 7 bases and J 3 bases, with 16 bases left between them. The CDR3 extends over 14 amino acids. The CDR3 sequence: CSAAETADNQPQHF. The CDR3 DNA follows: TGCAGCGCCGCAGAGACCGCTGACAATCAGCCCCAGCATTTT.

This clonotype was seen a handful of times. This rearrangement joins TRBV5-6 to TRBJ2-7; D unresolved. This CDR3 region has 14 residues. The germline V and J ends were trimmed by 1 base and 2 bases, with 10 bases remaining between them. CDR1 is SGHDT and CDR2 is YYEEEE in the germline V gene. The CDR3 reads CASSLWSLTYEQYV. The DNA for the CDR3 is TGTGCCAGCAGCTTGTGGTCTCTCACCTACGAGCAGTACGTC.